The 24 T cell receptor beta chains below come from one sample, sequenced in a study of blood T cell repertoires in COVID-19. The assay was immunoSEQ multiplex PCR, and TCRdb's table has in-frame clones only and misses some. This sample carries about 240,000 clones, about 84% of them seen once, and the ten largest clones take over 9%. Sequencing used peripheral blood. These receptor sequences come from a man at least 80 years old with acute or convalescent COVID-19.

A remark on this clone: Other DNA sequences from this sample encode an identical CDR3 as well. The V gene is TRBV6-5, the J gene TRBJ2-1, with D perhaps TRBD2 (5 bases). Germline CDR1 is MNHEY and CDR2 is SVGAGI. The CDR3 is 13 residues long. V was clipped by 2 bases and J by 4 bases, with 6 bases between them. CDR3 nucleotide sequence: TGTGCCAGCAGTTACAGAGGGTACAATGAGCAGTTCTTC. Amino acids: CASSYRGYNEQFF.

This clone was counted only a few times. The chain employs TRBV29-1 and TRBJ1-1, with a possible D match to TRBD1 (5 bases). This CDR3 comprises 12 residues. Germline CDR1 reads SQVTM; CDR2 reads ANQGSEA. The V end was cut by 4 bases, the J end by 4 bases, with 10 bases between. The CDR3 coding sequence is TGCAGCGTTGTAGGGGTTGGCACTGAAGCTTTCTTT. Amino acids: CSVVGVGTEAFF.

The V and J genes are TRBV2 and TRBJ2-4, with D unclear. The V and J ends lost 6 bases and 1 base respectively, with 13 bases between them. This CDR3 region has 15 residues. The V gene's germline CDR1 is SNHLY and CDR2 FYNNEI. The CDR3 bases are TGTGCCAGCAGCCTCGCCGGGTACGCCAAAAACATTCAGTACTTC. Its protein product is CASSLAGYAKNIQYF.

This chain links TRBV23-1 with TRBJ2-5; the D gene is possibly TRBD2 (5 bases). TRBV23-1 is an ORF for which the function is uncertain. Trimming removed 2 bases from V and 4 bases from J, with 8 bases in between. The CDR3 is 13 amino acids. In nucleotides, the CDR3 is TGCGCCAGCAGTCAAATAGGGAGAGAGACCCAGTACTTC. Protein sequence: CASSQIGRETQYF.

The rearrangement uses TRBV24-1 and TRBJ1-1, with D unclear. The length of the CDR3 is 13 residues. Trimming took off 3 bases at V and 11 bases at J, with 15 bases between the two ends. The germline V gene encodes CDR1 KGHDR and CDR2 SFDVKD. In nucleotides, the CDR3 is TGTGCCACCAGTGATCCCCGCGGTAGCTCGGCTTTCTTT. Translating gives CATSDPRGSSAFF.

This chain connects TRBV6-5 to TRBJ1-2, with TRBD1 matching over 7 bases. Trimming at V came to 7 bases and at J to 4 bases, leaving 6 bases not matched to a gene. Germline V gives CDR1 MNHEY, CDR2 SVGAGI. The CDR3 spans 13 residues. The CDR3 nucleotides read TGTGCCAGCACCCCGACAGGGACCTATGGCTACACCTTC. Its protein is CASTPTGTYGYTF.

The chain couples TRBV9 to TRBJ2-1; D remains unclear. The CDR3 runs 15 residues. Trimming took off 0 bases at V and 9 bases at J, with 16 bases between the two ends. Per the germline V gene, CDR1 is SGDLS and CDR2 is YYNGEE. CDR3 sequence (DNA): TGTGCCAGCAGCGTAGGAGTGGCCGTTTGGGCTGAGCAGTTCTTC. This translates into CASSVGVAVWAEQFF.

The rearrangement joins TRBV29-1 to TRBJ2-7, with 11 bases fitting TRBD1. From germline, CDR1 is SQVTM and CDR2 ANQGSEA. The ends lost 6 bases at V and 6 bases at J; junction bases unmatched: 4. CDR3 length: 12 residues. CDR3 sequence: CSVGQGAGEQYF. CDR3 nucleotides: TGCAGCGTCGGACAGGGGGCAGGCGAGCAGTACTTC.

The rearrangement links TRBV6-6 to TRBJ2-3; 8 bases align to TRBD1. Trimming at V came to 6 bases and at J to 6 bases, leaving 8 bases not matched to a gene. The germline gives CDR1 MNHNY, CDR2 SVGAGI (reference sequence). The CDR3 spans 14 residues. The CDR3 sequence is CASSPSGQDDTQYF. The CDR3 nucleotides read TGTGCCAGCAGCCCATCGGGACAGGATGATACGCAGTATTTT.

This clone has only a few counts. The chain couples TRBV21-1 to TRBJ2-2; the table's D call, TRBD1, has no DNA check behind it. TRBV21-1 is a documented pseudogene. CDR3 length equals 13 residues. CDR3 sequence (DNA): TGTGCACGGGACAGGTTCAACACCGGGGAGCTGTTTTTT. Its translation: CARDRFNTGELFF.

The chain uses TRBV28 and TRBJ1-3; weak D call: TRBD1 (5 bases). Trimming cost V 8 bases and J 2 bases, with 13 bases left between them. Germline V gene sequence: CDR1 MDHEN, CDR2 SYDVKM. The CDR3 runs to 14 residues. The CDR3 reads CASDTGTAGNTIYF. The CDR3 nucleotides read TGTGCCAGCGACACAGGAACTGCTGGAAACACCATATATTTT.

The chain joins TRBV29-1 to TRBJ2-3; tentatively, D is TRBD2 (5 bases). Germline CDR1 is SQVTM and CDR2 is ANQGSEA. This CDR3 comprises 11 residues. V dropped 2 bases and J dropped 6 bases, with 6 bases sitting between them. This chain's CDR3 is CSVEWRDTQYF. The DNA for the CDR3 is TGCAGCGTTGAATGGAGGGATACGCAGTATTTT.

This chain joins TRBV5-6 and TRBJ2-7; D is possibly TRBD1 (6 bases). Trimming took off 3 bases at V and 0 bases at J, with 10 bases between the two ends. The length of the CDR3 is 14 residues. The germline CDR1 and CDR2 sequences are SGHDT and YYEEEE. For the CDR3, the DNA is TGTGCCAGCAGCTCCACAGGGTCCTCCTACGAGCAGTACTTC. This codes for CASSSTGSSYEQYF.

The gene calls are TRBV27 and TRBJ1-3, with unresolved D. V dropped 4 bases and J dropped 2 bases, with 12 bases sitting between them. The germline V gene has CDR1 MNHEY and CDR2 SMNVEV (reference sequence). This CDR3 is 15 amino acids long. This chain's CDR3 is CASSSRNAAGNTIYF. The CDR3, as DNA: TGTGCCAGCAGTTCCAGAAATGCCGCTGGAAACACCATATATTTT.

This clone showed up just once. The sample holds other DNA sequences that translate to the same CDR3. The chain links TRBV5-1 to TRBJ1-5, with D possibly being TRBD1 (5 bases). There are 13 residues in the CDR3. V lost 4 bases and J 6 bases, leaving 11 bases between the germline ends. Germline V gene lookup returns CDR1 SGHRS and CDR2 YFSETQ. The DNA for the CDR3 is TGCGCCAGCAGCCTTACAGGCGGTCAGCCCCAGCATTTT. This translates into CASSLTGGQPQHF.

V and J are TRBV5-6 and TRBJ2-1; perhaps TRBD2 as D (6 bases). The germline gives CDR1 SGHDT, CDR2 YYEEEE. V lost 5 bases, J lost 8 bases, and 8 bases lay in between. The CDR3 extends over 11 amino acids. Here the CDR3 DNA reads TGTGCCAGCAGTAAGCGGGATGAGCAGTTCTTC. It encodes CASSKRDEQFF.

The CDR3 sequence is CSVETGGHTDTQYF. CDR3 nucleotide sequence: TGCAGCGTTGAAACAGGGGGACACACAGATACGCAGTATTTT. The V and J genes are TRBV29-1 and TRBJ2-3; the match to TRBD1 covers 8 bases. Germline V gives CDR1 SQVTM, CDR2 ANQGSEA. V lost 2 bases to trimming and J lost 2 bases; unmatched junction nucleotides: 3. The CDR3 covers 14 residues.

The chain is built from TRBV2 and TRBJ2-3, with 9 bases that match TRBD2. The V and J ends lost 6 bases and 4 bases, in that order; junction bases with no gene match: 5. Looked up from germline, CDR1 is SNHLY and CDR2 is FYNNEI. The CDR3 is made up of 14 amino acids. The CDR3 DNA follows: TGTGCCAGCAGGGGGACTAGCTTCGCAGATACGCAGTATTTT. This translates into CASRGTSFADTQYF.

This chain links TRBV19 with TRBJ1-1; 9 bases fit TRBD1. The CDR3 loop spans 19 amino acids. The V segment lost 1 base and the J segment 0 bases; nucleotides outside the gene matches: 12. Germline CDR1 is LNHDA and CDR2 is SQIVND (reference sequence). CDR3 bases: TGTGCCAGTAGTATAGGTTTGGGGCTAACAGGGGGCCTGAACACTGAAGCTTTCTTT. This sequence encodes CASSIGLGLTGGLNTEAFF.

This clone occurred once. In DNA form, the CDR3 reads TGTGCCACCAGTAGGGGACAGGGGAATAGCAATCAGCCCCAGCATTTT. This sequence encodes CATSRGQGNSNQPQHF. The chain links TRBV24-1 to TRBJ1-5; 10 positions match TRBD1. The CDR3 covers 16 residues. From germline, CDR1 is KGHDR and CDR2 SFDVKD. V lost 6 bases and J lost 0; bases outside the gene matches: 4.

As DNA, the CDR3 is TGTGCCAGCTCACCAGCGGGCCACGAGCAGTACTTC. Translated, it gives CASSPAGHEQYF. This rearrangement joins TRBV18 to TRBJ2-7; a possible D gene is TRBD2 (5 bases). Looked up from germline, CDR1 is KGHSH and CDR2 is LQKENI. Deletions cut 2 bases from V and 5 bases from J, with 7 bases between. This CDR3 is 12 amino acids long.

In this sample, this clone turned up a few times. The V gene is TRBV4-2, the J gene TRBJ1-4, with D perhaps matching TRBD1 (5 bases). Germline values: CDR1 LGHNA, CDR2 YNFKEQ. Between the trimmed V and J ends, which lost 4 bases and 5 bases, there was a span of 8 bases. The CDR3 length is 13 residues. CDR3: CASSRAGNEKLFF. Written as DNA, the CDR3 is TGTGCCAGCAGCCGGGCAGGGAATGAAAAACTGTTTTTT.

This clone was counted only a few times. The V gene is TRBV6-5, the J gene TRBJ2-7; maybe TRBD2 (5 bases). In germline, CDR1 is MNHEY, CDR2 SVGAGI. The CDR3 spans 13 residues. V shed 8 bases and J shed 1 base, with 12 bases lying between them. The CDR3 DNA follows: TGTGCCAGCCAAGGGCCGGGGTCCTACGAGCAGTACTTC. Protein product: CASQGPGSYEQYF.

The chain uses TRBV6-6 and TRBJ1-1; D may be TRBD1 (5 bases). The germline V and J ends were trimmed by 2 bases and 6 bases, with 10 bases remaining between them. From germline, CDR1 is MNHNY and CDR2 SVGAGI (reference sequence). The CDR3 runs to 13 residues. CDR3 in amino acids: CASSYVSGAEAFF. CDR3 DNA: TGTGCCAGCAGTTACGTCTCGGGGGCTGAAGCTTTCTTT.